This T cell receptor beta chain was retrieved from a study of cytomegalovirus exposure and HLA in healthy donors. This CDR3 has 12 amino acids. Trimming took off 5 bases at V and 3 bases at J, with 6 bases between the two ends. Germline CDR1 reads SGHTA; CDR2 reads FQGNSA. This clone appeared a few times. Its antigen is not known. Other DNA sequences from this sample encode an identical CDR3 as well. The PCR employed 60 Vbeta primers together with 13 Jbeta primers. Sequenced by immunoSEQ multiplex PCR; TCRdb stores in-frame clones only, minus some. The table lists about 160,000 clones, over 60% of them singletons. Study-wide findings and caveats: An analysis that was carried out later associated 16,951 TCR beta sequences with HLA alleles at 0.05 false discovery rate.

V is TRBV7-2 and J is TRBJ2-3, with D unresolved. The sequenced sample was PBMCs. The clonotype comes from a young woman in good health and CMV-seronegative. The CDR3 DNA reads TGTGCCAGCAGCCTATTTACAGATACGCAGTATTTT. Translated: CASSLFTDTQYF.